These 27 T cell receptor beta chains were all obtained from the same sample, sequenced in a study of T cell responses to AZD1222 COVID-19 vaccine. Profiled with immunoSEQ multiplex PCR; TCRdb holds only in-frame clones, not every one. Of just under 80,000 clones listed, about 92% are singletons. The specimen comprised peripheral blood, sampled 28 days after the second AZD1222 dose. The receptors here all came from an adult who received the AZD1222 COVID-19 vaccine.

The V call is TRBV6-6, the J call TRBJ1-2; tentatively, D is TRBD1 (6 bases). This CDR3 comprises 14 residues. Trimming removed 0 bases from V and 8 bases from J, with 13 bases in between. From germline, CDR1 is MNHNY and CDR2 SVGAGI (reference sequence). CDR3 in amino acids: CASSYSGGAGGYTF. As DNA, the CDR3 is TGTGCCAGCAGTTACTCGGGGGGCGCAGGGGGCTACACCTTC.

This chain links TRBV11-2 with TRBJ1-1; D is perhaps TRBD1 (6 bases). CDR1 and CDR2 from the germline V gene are SGHAT and FQNNGV. Trimming left V 5 bases short and J 0 bases short, with 19 bases between. The CDR3 consists of 17 residues. The DNA for the CDR3 is TGTGCCAGCAGCCCTGGAGGTCGTGGGGGCATGAACACTGAAGCTTTCTTT. Amino acids: CASSPGGRGGMNTEAFF.

The chain couples TRBV5-1 to TRBJ2-3; D unresolved. The CDR3 totals 12 residues. Trimming took 0 bases from V and 10 from J, leaving 9 bases between them. CDR1 is SGHRS, CDR2 YFSETQ, per germline. The CDR3 protein is CASSLDLGPQYF. The CDR3 nucleotides read TGCGCCAGCAGCTTGGATCTTGGACCGCAGTATTTT.

In nucleotides, the CDR3 is TGTGCCAGCAATGTAGCGATGAACACCGGGGAGCTGTTTTTT. As protein: CASNVAMNTGELFF. The chain recombines TRBV7-2 with TRBJ2-2, with a weak D call TRBD2 (5 bases). The germline V gene has CDR1 SGHTA and CDR2 FQGNSA. The CDR3 contains 14 residues. V was clipped by 7 bases and J by 1 base, with 10 bases between them. Full variable domain (rest looked up from reference TRBV7-2 and TRBJ2-2): GAGVSQSPSNKVTEKGKDVELRCDPISGHTALYWYRQSLGQGLEFLIYFQGNSAPDKSGLPSDRFSAERTGGSVSTLTIQRTQQEDSAVYLCASNVAMNTGELFFGEGSRLTVL.

This chain uses TRBV18 with TRBJ1-3; D call uncertain. Trimming stripped 2 bases from V and 6 bases from J, with 14 bases between. The CDR3 has 15 amino acids. Germline V gene sequence: CDR1 KGHSH, CDR2 LQKENI. The CDR3 is CASSPIRGEENTIYF. The CDR3 DNA reads TGTGCCAGCTCACCAATACGAGGAGAAGAAAACACCATATATTTT. Based on the CDR3 plus reference TRBV18 and TRBJ1-3, the full variable domain is NAGVMQNPRHLVRRRGQEARLRCSPMKGHSHVYWYRQLPEEGLKFMVYLQKENIIDESGMPKERFSAEFPKEGPSILRIQQVVRGDSAAYFCASSPIRGEENTIYFGEGSWLTVV.

J is TRBJ1-2 and V is TRBV28, with D unclear. V dropped 3 bases and J dropped 8 bases, with 10 bases sitting between them. This CDR3 spans 12 amino acids. Looked up from germline, CDR1 is MDHEN and CDR2 is SYDVKM. DNA for the CDR3: TGTGCCAGCAGTTTTGCGGAGGTGGGCTACACCTTC. Protein: CASSFAEVGYTF.

This CDR3 reads CASRLIPGLAGVASYEQYF. The CDR3 nucleotides read TGCGCCAGCAGACTTATCCCGGGACTAGCGGGAGTCGCCTCCTACGAGCAGTACTTC. V gene TRBV5-1 combines with J gene TRBJ2-7; TRBD2 agrees at 14 bases. The CDR3 is made up of 19 amino acids. Germline CDR1 and CDR2: SGHRS and YFSETQ. The V gene end was trimmed by 5 bases and the J gene end by 0 bases; junction bases not matched to a gene: 13.

The chain carries TRBV7-9 and TRBJ2-3; 11 positions agree with TRBD2. CDR3 size: 16 residues. The germline V gene has CDR1 SEHNR and CDR2 FQNEAQ (reference sequence). The trim removed 2 bases at V and 2 bases at J, leaving 3 bases unmatched. The CDR3 region has the DNA TGTGCCAGCAGCTTAACGGGACTAGCGGACACAGATACGCAGTATTTT. Protein sequence: CASSLTGLADTDTQYF.

The chain joins TRBV19 to TRBJ1-2; TRBD1 matches 9 bases. The germline CDR1 and CDR2 sequences are LNHDA and SQIVND (reference sequence). Losses at the gene ends were 5 bases for V and 2 bases for J; bases not matched to a gene: 9. The CDR3 covers 16 residues. The CDR3 sequence is CASSGPRTGENYGYTF. The CDR3 DNA sequence: TGTGCCAGTAGTGGCCCCCGGACAGGGGAGAACTATGGCTACACCTTC.

The V call is TRBV6-5, the J call TRBJ2-7; 10 bases align to TRBD2. The V gene's germline CDR1 is MNHEY and CDR2 SVGAGI. The CDR3 extends over 15 amino acids. After removal of 10 bases from V and 7 bases from J, the junction contained 16 bases not matched to a gene. The CDR3 is CATILAGGLSGEQYF. The CDR3 nucleotides are TGTGCCACCATCTTAGCGGGAGGCTTGAGCGGGGAGCAGTACTTC.

The rearrangement uses TRBV19 and TRBJ2-7; D unresolved. The germline CDR1 and CDR2 sequences are LNHDA and SQIVND (reference sequence). The CDR3 runs to 18 residues. V was shortened by 3 bases and J by 2 bases, with 23 bases between the two germline ends. CDR3 sequence reads: CASSISNRNSTYPYEQYF. The DNA for the CDR3 is TGTGCCAGTAGTATTTCTAACCGCAATTCTACTTATCCCTACGAGCAGTACTTC.

This clone has a single count. The V and J genes are TRBV2 and TRBJ1-5, with D uncertain. Germline values: CDR1 SNHLY, CDR2 FYNNEI. There are 15 residues in the CDR3. With 6 bases removed from V and 0 bases from J, the gap between germline ends came to 12 bases. The DNA for the CDR3 is TGTGCCAGCAGGGTGGGCAAATATAGCAATCAGCCCCAGCATTTT. This codes for CASRVGKYSNQPQHF.

This chain uses TRBV6-5 with TRBJ2-7; D assignment may be TRBD1 or TRBD2 (7 bases each). Per the germline V gene, CDR1 is MNHEY and CDR2 is SVGAGI. This CDR3 has 12 residues. V was cut by 8 bases and J by 2 bases, with 10 bases left in between. CDR3 in DNA: TGTGCCAGCGGGAGGGGGCCCTACGAGCAGTACTTC. Protein: CASGRGPYEQYF.

DNA of the CDR3: TGTGCCAGCAGCCAAGATCCCCCCTATGGCTACACCTTC. Encoded protein: CASSQDPPYGYTF. This chain connects TRBV14 to TRBJ1-2; no reliable D call. The CDR3 is 13 residues long. The germline V gene encodes CDR1 SGHDN and CDR2 FVKESK. Trimming removed 0 bases from V and 4 bases from J, with 6 bases in between.

The gene calls are TRBV5-4 and TRBJ1-3; unclear D gene. In germline, CDR1 is SGHNT, CDR2 YYREEE (reference sequence). V shed 2 bases and J shed 0 bases, with 9 bases lying between them. The CDR3 runs to 15 residues. The CDR3 DNA reads TGTGCCAGCAGCTTCGGCAGAGGCTCTGGAAACACCATATATTTT. Translation: CASSFGRGSGNTIYF.

The chain links TRBV5-4 to TRBJ2-5; 13 nucleotides align to TRBD2. Germline V lookup: CDR1 SGHNT, CDR2 YYREEE (reference sequence). This CDR3 is 16 amino acids long. With 0 bases clipped from V and 3 bases from J, the junction kept 2 bases outside the gene matches. The DNA for the CDR3 is TGTGCCAGCAGCTTGGATGGGACTAGCGGGAAAGAGACCCAGTACTTC. This encodes CASSLDGTSGKETQYF.

The table lists this clone with a count of one. This chain uses TRBV19 with TRBJ1-4; possibly TRBD1 for D (5 bases). V lost 0 bases, J lost 10 bases, and 15 bases lay in between. CDR1 is LNHDA and CDR2 is SQIVND in the germline V gene (reference sequence). This CDR3 has 15 residues. The CDR3 bases are TGTGCCAGTAGTATAGATCGAACAAAAGGGGTAAAACTGTTTTTT. The encoded protein is CASSIDRTKGVKLFF.

J is TRBJ1-2 and V is TRBV10-3, with 11 bases identical to TRBD1. The V gene end was trimmed by 6 bases and the J gene end by 7 bases; junction bases not matched to a gene: 10. The V gene's germline CDR1 is ENHRY and CDR2 SYGVKD. The CDR3 is 15 amino acids. CDR3 residues: CAIRQNGQGAGGYTF. In nucleotides, the CDR3 is TGTGCCATCAGGCAAAACGGACAGGGGGCGGGTGGCTACACCTTC.

The V call is TRBV27, the J call TRBJ2-5, with TRBD1 identical over 7 bases. V was clipped by 4 bases and J by 6 bases; unmatched bases: 14. This CDR3 contains 16 residues. Germline assignment: CDR1 MNHEY and CDR2 SMNVEV (reference sequence). The CDR3 nucleotides are TGTGCCAGCAGTTCGTTAAGTACCACAGGGGAGAAGACCCAGTACTTC. Protein product: CASSSLSTTGEKTQYF.

The chain carries TRBV5-6 and TRBJ2-3, with D possibly being TRBD1 (5 bases). CDR1 and CDR2 from the germline V gene are SGHDT and YYEEEE. With 0 bases removed from V and 5 bases from J, the gap between germline ends came to 13 bases. The CDR3 extends over 15 amino acids. CDR3 loop: CASSLAGLGEDTQYF. CDR3 DNA sequence: TGTGCCAGCAGCTTGGCCGGGCTAGGGGAAGATACGCAGTATTTT. Combining the CDR3 with reference TRBV5-6 and TRBJ2-3 gives the whole variable domain DAGVTQSPTHLIKTRGQQVTLRCSPKSGHDTVSWYQQALGQGPQFIFQYYEEEERQRGNFPDRFSGHQFPNYSSELNVNALLLGDSALYLCASSLAGLGEDTQYFGPGTRLTVL.

The chain uses TRBV6-4 and TRBJ2-6, with TRBD2 matching 7 bases. From germline, CDR1 is MRHNA and CDR2 SNTAGT. Losses at the gene ends were 4 bases for V and 0 bases for J; bases not matched to a gene: 0. This CDR3 contains 15 residues. The CDR3 nucleotides read TGTGCCAGCAGTGGCGGGAGCTCTGGGGCCAACGTCCTGACTTTC. Translation gives CASSGGSSGANVLTF.

As concerns this clone: An end of the junction does not agree with germline; a read error may underlie this. This rearrangement joins TRBV4-2 to TRBJ1-2; D might be TRBD1 (6 bases). The CDR3 totals 15 residues. The germline V gene has CDR1 LGHNA and CDR2 YNFKEQ. Here the CDR3 reads CASSQDSGALYGCTF. The CDR3 DNA is TGTGCCAGCAGCCAAGATTCGGGGGCTCTCTATGGCTGCACCTTC.

This clone was seen once. CDR3 in DNA: TGTGCCAGTAGCCTGACAGTTTCCGAAGCTTTCTTT. Amino acids: CASSLTVSEAFF. The genes are TRBV19 and TRBJ1-1, with D perhaps matching TRBD1 (5 bases). Deletions cut 6 bases from V and 8 bases from J, with 13 bases between. The V gene's germline CDR1 is LNHDA and CDR2 SQIVND (reference sequence). This CDR3 has 12 amino acids.

The genes are TRBV27 and TRBJ2-2, with TRBD2 matching over 7 bases. Germline CDR1 and CDR2: MNHEY and SMNVEV (reference sequence). J was trimmed by 4 bases and V by 0 bases; bases with no gene match: 8. CDR3 size: 17 residues. The CDR3 DNA reads TGTGCCAGCAGTTTATCTACCGGGACTATAATCACCGGGGAGCTGTTTTTT. Encoded protein: CASSLSTGTIITGELFF.

J is TRBJ1-2 and V is TRBV2; D is unclear. Trimming took off 11 bases at V and 8 bases at J, with 21 bases between the two ends. Germline CDR1 and CDR2: SNHLY and FYNNEI. This CDR3 is built from 13 residues. The CDR3 nucleotides read TGTGCCTATAGGGCGGCCCTTACGCAGGGCTACACCTTC. Translated, it gives CAYRAALTQGYTF.

The chain has TRBV5-1 and TRBJ2-1; D gene uncertain. Trimming stripped 2 bases from V and 3 bases from J, with 24 bases between. CDR3 length equals 19 residues. Germline V gives CDR1 SGHRS, CDR2 YFSETQ. This chain's CDR3 is CASSLPASTTTTFYNEQFF. CDR3 coding DNA: TGCGCCAGCAGCTTACCGGCGTCTACAACGACAACCTTCTACAATGAGCAGTTCTTC.

CDR3 sequence reads: CASSLDMGETQYF. CDR3 DNA: TGTGCCAGCAGCTTAGACATGGGGGAGACCCAGTACTTC. The rearrangement links TRBV7-9 to TRBJ2-5; no clear D gene. This CDR3 has 13 amino acids. V dropped 1 base and J dropped 5 bases, with 8 bases sitting between them. Germline values: CDR1 SEHNR, CDR2 FQNEAQ (reference sequence).